The source of this T cell receptor beta chain is a study of OX40 agonist ivuxolimab in advanced cancers. Sequencing was performed with immunoSEQ multiplex PCR; in TCRdb, only in-frame clones are kept and a portion is missing. The table shows roughly 50,000 clones, with roughly 90% occurring only once. Findings of the study overall: Among patients with partial responses at 0.1-3.0 mg/kg, clonal expansion was among the lowest. Compared with CD4+, CD8+ T cells on average had more expanded clones.

With respect to this clone: What it binds is unknown. The CDR3 does not end in the conserved phenylalanine or tryptophan, so this is likely a read error. It is unclear where the CDR3 begins or ends on the DNA, so no DNA is shown, and the CDR3 is as TCRdb lists it.

The TCR was taken from an adult with an advanced solid tumor such as melanoma, head and neck, liver or kidney cancer. Specimen: CD4+ or CD8+ T cells sorted from blood, collected in a trial of the OX40 agonist ivuxolimab.

Here the CDR3 reads CSARDCGLLG. The chain has TRBV20-1 and TRBJ2-3; the table gives TRBD2 as D, unverified against the DNA. Germline CDR1 is DFQATT and CDR2 is SNEGSKA (reference sequence). Inclusive of both ends, the CDR3 amounts to 10 amino acids.